These 9 T cell receptor beta chains were all obtained from the same sample, sequenced in a study of blood T cell repertoires in COVID-19. Assay used: immunoSEQ multiplex PCR; TCRdb lists only in-frame clones, some missing. The top ten hold roughly 0.47% of the sample, which has 68,000 or so clones, 90% seen once. Sequenced material: peripheral blood. These receptors originate from a man in his forties or fifties with COVID-19, enrolled during active disease.

The chain couples TRBV21-1 to TRBJ1-5. TRBV21-1 is a pseudogene locus. The CDR3 totals 16 residues. CDR3 in amino acids: CASSKDGVLSNQPQHF. CDR3 coding DNA: TGTGCCAGCAGCAAAGACGGGGTCCTTAGCAATCAGCCCCAGCATTTT.

The chain is built from TRBV10-3 and TRBJ1-2, with unresolved D. The CDR3 runs 15 residues. The germline CDR1 and CDR2 sequences are ENHRY and SYGVKD. V was trimmed by 2 bases and J by 4 bases, leaving 14 bases between them. The DNA for the CDR3 is TGTGCCATCAGTGAGCGCGCCGGGATAGGCTATGGCTACACCTTC. Encoded protein: CAISERAGIGYGYTF.

The chain has TRBV19 and TRBJ1-3; TRBD1 agrees at 7 bases. Germline CDR1 reads LNHDA; CDR2 reads SQIVND (reference sequence). The CDR3 sequence is 16 residues long. The ends lost 8 bases at V and 4 bases at J; junction bases unmatched: 14. The CDR3, as DNA: TGTGCCAGTGGCAAAGGGGGCACACTCTCGGGAAACACCATATATTTT. Encoded protein: CASGKGGTLSGNTIYF.

This CDR3 reads CASSLVQGDQPQHF. DNA of the CDR3: TGTGCCAGCAGTTTAGTCCAGGGCGATCAGCCCCAGCATTTT. The V call is TRBV28, the J call TRBJ1-5; maybe TRBD1 (5 bases). CDR3 length equals 14 residues. V was cut by 2 bases and J by 5 bases, with 10 bases left in between. In germline, CDR1 is MDHEN, CDR2 SYDVKM.

V is TRBV7-8 and J is TRBJ2-5; no clear D gene. CDR1 and CDR2 (germline): SGHVS, FQNEAQ. The CDR3 length is 12 residues. V was clipped by 5 bases and J by 5 bases, with 9 bases between them. In DNA, the CDR3 is TGTGCCAGCAGCCTCATTCGGGAGACCCAGTACTTC. It is translated as CASSLIRETQYF.

This chain connects TRBV19 to TRBJ1-1, with D uncertain. Germline V gene sequence: CDR1 LNHDA, CDR2 SQIVND (reference sequence). This CDR3 comprises 13 residues. V shed 5 bases and J shed 1 base, with 8 bases lying between them. The CDR3 DNA follows: TGTGCCAGTAGTTTGTCGGGGAACACTGAAGCTTTCTTT. The encoded protein is CASSLSGNTEAFF.

The CDR3 sequence: CASSSPRTGNEQFF. CDR3 DNA sequence: TGTGCCAGCAGCTCCCCCAGGACAGGGAATGAGCAGTTCTTC. The J gene is TRBJ2-1, the V gene TRBV5-4, with TRBD1 identical over 8 bases. The CDR3 loop spans 14 amino acids. Germline trimming cut 3 bases from V and 7 bases from J; bases unmatched to any gene: 6. Germline lookup yields CDR1 SGHNT and CDR2 YYREEE (reference sequence). Filled out from reference TRBV5-4 and TRBJ2-1, the complete variable domain reads ETGVTQSPTHLIKTRGQQVTLRCSSQSGHNTVSWYQQALGQGPQFIFQYYREEENGRGNFPPRFSGLQFPNYSSELNVNALELDDSALYLCASSSPRTGNEQFFGPGTRLTVL.

V is TRBV18 and J is TRBJ2-3; TRBD2 is a possible D gene (6 bases). The CDR3 has 13 residues. CDR1 and CDR2 from the germline V gene are KGHSH and LQKENI. Trimming pared 2 bases from V and 9 bases from J, leaving 12 bases between. In nucleotides, the CDR3 is TGTGCCAGCTCACCATCGGGACTCATGACGCAGTATTTT. This encodes CASSPSGLMTQYF. Combining the CDR3 with reference TRBV18 and TRBJ2-3 gives the whole variable domain NAGVMQNPRHLVRRRGQEARLRCSPMKGHSHVYWYRQLPEEGLKFMVYLQKENIIDESGMPKERFSAEFPKEGPSILRIQQVVRGDSAAYFCASSPSGLMTQYFGPGTRLTVL.

This rearrangement joins TRBV19 to TRBJ2-7; a possible D gene is TRBD2 (6 bases). V was cut by 3 bases and J by 4 bases, with 13 bases left in between. The CDR3 runs 14 residues. CDR1 and CDR2 from the germline V gene are LNHDA and SQIVND (reference sequence). The CDR3 here is CASSMSGRRYEQYF. The CDR3 bases are TGTGCCAGTAGTATGTCCGGGAGAAGGTACGAGCAGTACTTC.